The next 28 T cell receptor beta chains were all read from a single sample in a study of T cell changes during pregnancy in multiple sclerosis. The assay was immunoSEQ multiplex PCR, and TCRdb's table has in-frame clones only and misses some. The data contain about 75,000 clones, around 89% of them seen just once; the ten biggest clones take up over 0.7%. The sequencing used peripheral blood, collected in the first trimester of pregnancy. These receptors were taken from a female donor in good health, enrolled as a control in a pregnancy study.

The rearrangement links TRBV11-2 to TRBJ1-1; D is uncertain. V dropped 2 bases and J dropped 5 bases, with 9 bases sitting between them. This CDR3 region has 13 residues. In germline, CDR1 is SGHAT, CDR2 FQNNGV. CDR3 amino acids: CASSLSTGTEAFF. The CDR3 DNA follows: TGTGCCAGCAGCTTATCAACGGGGACTGAAGCTTTCTTT.

Note on this clone: This sample also contains other DNA sequences that code for the same CDR3. The chain has TRBV10-3 and TRBJ2-5, with D possibly matching TRBD1 (6 bases). Trimming took 9 bases from V and 5 from J, leaving 13 bases between them. This CDR3 has 12 residues. Germline assignment: CDR1 ENHRY and CDR2 SYGVKD. CDR3 region: CAIGQSQETQYF. DNA for the CDR3: TGTGCCATAGGACAGTCTCAGGAGACCCAGTACTTC.

On this clone itself: Its ends do not fully match the called genes, so a read error is possible. This sequence joins TRBV7-9 and TRBJ1-4; 8 bases are shared with TRBD1. Germline V CDR1 and CDR2: SEHNR, FQNEAQ (reference sequence). The CDR3 is 16 residues long. CDR3 coding DNA: TGTGCCAGCAGATTAGGACAGGGTGCAACTAATGAAAAACTGTTTTTT. It translates to CASRLGQGATNEKLFF.

The gene calls are TRBV19 and TRBJ1-1; D is unresolved. Trimming took 5 bases from V and 2 from J, leaving 12 bases between them. Germline CDR1 and CDR2: LNHDA and SQIVND (reference sequence). This CDR3 has 14 amino acids. The CDR3 here is CASSRGVRNTEAFF. DNA for the CDR3: TGTGCCAGTAGTCGGGGAGTTAGAAACACTGAAGCTTTCTTT.

DNA for the CDR3: TGTGCCAGCAGGGAACAGGGGATCACTGAAGCTTTCTTT. It is translated as CASREQGITEAFF. This rearrangement joins TRBV27 to TRBJ1-1; 7 nucleotides align to TRBD1. This CDR3 spans 13 amino acids. Germline CDR1 and CDR2: MNHEY and SMNVEV (reference sequence). The trim removed 6 bases at V and 4 bases at J, leaving 5 bases unmatched.

The chain uses TRBV7-9 and TRBJ1-6; tentative D call: TRBD1 (6 bases). Trimming took off 6 bases at V and 6 bases at J, with 12 bases between the two ends. The germline CDR1 and CDR2 sequences are SEHNR and FQNEAQ (reference sequence). This CDR3 has 14 residues. The CDR3 nucleotides read TGTGCCAGCAGGGAAGGGGGTCTTAATTCACCCCTCCACTTT. It specifies CASREGGLNSPLHF.

This chain connects TRBV27 to TRBJ2-7; 7 bases are a match to TRBD1. V shed 7 bases, J shed 0 bases, and the junction held 6 bases outside the gene matches. This CDR3 has 14 residues. Germline CDR1 MNHEY, CDR2 SMNVEV (reference sequence). CDR3 amino acids: CASTVRQGSYEQYF. The CDR3 region has the DNA TGTGCCAGCACGGTGAGACAGGGCTCCTACGAGCAGTACTTC.

The J gene is TRBJ2-2, the V gene TRBV11-3; 12 positions agree with TRBD2. CDR3 size: 15 residues. With V trimmed by 5 bases and J by 4 bases, 2 bases remained unmatched. Germline V lookup: CDR1 SGHNT, CDR2 YENEEA. Here the CDR3 reads CASSMTSGSTGELFF. The CDR3 DNA follows: TGTGCCAGCAGCATGACTAGCGGGAGCACCGGGGAGCTGTTTTTT.

This chain joins TRBV7-9 and TRBJ2-7; 10 bases are shared with TRBD2. Looked up from germline, CDR1 is SEHNR and CDR2 is FQNEAQ (reference sequence). J lost 6 bases, V lost 5 bases, and 13 bases had no gene match. The CDR3 consists of 16 residues. The CDR3 sequence is CASSPKFGTSVSEQYF. The CDR3 DNA reads TGTGCCAGCAGCCCGAAATTTGGGACTAGCGTTAGCGAGCAGTACTTC.

This clone was picked up one time. Relative to the germline gene, one junction end is altered; a read error may explain this. The rearrangement uses TRBV15 and TRBJ2-3; a weak D match, TRBD2 (5 bases). The CDR3 totals 12 residues. The germline gives CDR1 LNHNV, CDR2 YYDKDF (reference sequence). Here the CDR3 reads CASSEGPDTQYF. The CDR3 DNA is TGTGCCAGCAGCGAGGGTCCAGATACGCAGTATTTT.

V is TRBV6-1 and J is TRBJ1-4, with 7 bases matching TRBD1. This CDR3 is built from 14 residues. The ends lost 6 bases at V and 4 bases at J; junction bases unmatched: 5. Per germline, CDR1 MNHNS and CDR2 SASEGT. CDR3 sequence reads: CASRWTGYNEKLFF. CDR3 DNA sequence: TGTGCCAGCAGATGGACAGGTTATAATGAAAAACTGTTTTTT.

The CDR3 sequence is CASSPTGTGANVLTF. CDR3 sequence (DNA): TGTGCCAGCAGCCCGACAGGGACTGGGGCCAACGTCCTGACTTTC. The rearrangement uses TRBV6-4 and TRBJ2-6, with 7 nucleotides matching TRBD1. Trimming took 6 bases from V and 2 from J; bases not matched to a gene: 4. Germline CDR1 reads MRHNA; CDR2 reads SNTAGT. The CDR3 sequence is 15 residues long.

By share, this clone ranks as medium-sized. The J gene is TRBJ2-2, the V gene TRBV4-2; 13 bases align to TRBD2. Germline V gene data show CDR1 as LGHNA and CDR2 as YNFKEQ. This CDR3 has 17 residues. The trim removed 4 bases at V and 6 bases at J, leaving 8 bases unmatched. In nucleotides, the CDR3 is TGTGCCAGCAGCCCTCTCACTAGCGGGGGGGGCGCCGGGGAGCTGTTTTTT. It is translated as CASSPLTSGGGAGELFF.

This chain uses TRBV6-4 with TRBJ2-3, with TRBD1 matching 10 bases. The CDR3 is 16 amino acids. Unmatched junction bases numbered 6, after V lost 3 bases and J lost 3 bases. The germline V gene has CDR1 MRHNA and CDR2 SNTAGT. For the CDR3, the DNA is TGTGCCAGCAGTGAGGGGACAGGGGCGAGGACAGATACGCAGTATTTT. This codes for CASSEGTGARTDTQYF.

This clone was detected once. The chain couples TRBV5-4 to TRBJ1-2; D unresolved. CDR1 and CDR2 (germline): SGHNT, YYREEE (reference sequence). V lost 0 bases to trimming and J lost 1 base, with 7 bases between them. CDR3 length equals 14 residues. CDR3 amino acids: CASSLVGSNYGYTF. Written as DNA, the CDR3 is TGTGCCAGCAGCTTGGTTGGCAGTAACTATGGCTACACCTTC.

V usage is TRBV19 and J usage is TRBJ1-1, with D hard to call. The CDR3 covers 14 residues. Per germline, CDR1 LNHDA and CDR2 SQIVND (reference sequence). Trimming cost V 1 base and J 0 bases, with 6 bases left between them. CDR3 sequence: CASSIGLVNTEAFF. The CDR3 DNA reads as TGTGCCAGTAGTATAGGGCTGGTGAACACTGAAGCTTTCTTT. The full variable domain, in which reference TRBV19 and TRBJ1-1 provide the parts outside the CDR3, is DGGITQSPKYLFRKEGQNVTLSCEQNLNHDAMYWYRQDPGQGLRLIYYSQIVNDFQKGDIAEGYSVSREKKESFPLTVTSAQKNPTAFYLCASSIGLVNTEAFFGQGTRLTVV.

A single count supports this clone. The chain employs TRBV15 and TRBJ1-2; D might be TRBD1 (6 bases). The CDR3 is made up of 15 amino acids. V lost 1 base to trimming and J lost 8 bases, with 17 bases between them. Germline CDR1 and CDR2: LNHNV and YYDKDF (reference sequence). The CDR3 loop reads CATSRGAQGLEGYTF. The CDR3 DNA reads TGTGCCACCAGCAGAGGGGCGCAGGGGCTCGAGGGCTACACCTTC.

V gene TRBV7-2 combines with J gene TRBJ2-7; TRBD1 is a possible D gene (6 bases). Germline assignment: CDR1 SGHTA and CDR2 FQGNSA. V was trimmed by 5 bases and J by 4 bases, leaving 15 bases between them. There are 14 residues in the CDR3. The CDR3 coding sequence is TGTGCCAGCAGCCCCGTCGACAGGCCTTACGAGCAGTACTTC. Its protein product is CASSPVDRPYEQYF.

The sample holds a few counts of this clone. The chain joins TRBV2 to TRBJ2-7; 9 bases are shared with TRBD1. CDR1 and CDR2 from the germline V gene are SNHLY and FYNNEI. The CDR3 totals 13 residues. V shed 6 bases, J shed 2 bases, and the junction held 2 bases outside the gene matches. CDR3 DNA sequence: TGTGCCAGCAGAAGGGACAGGGCCTACGAGCAGTACTTC. Translation: CASRRDRAYEQYF.

The rearrangement links TRBV7-2 to TRBJ2-2; 7 nucleotides agree with TRBD1. Looked up from germline, CDR1 is SGHTA and CDR2 is FQGNSA. This CDR3 contains 15 residues. The ends lost 2 bases at V and 6 bases at J; junction bases unmatched: 6. In nucleotides, the CDR3 is TGTGCCAGCAGCTTAATGACAGGGATGTCCGGGGAGCTGTTTTTT. Protein product: CASSLMTGMSGELFF.

This sequence joins TRBV15 and TRBJ2-3; D is undetermined. The CDR3 runs 16 residues. CDR1 is LNHNV, CDR2 YYDKDF, per germline (reference sequence). V shed 6 bases and J shed 1 base, with 17 bases lying between them. The CDR3 sequence: CATRTMGDKRTDTQYF. In DNA, the CDR3 is TGTGCCACCAGGACGATGGGCGACAAGCGCACAGATACGCAGTATTTT.

This sequence joins TRBV2 and TRBJ1-6; D not certain. The CDR3 consists of 14 residues. Trimming left V 4 bases short and J 7 bases short, with 11 bases between. CDR1 and CDR2 from the germline V gene are SNHLY and FYNNEI. The CDR3 DNA reads as TGTGCCAGCAGTGCTGGTAGGAGGAATTCACCCCTCCACTTT. This translates into CASSAGRRNSPLHF.

The rearrangement uses TRBV4-1 and TRBJ2-7; 12 bases map to TRBD1. This CDR3 is built from 16 residues. The germline CDR1 and CDR2 sequences are MGHRA and YSYEKL. V lost 3 bases to trimming and J lost 7 bases; unmatched junction nucleotides: 10. The DNA of the CDR3 is TGCGCCAGCAGCCACGGTTCCGGGACAGGGGGCCGGGAGCAGTACTTC. Its protein product is CASSHGSGTGGREQYF.

The chain uses TRBV19 and TRBJ2-2; a weak D match, TRBD1 (5 bases). The CDR3 is 15 residues long. Trimming took off 8 bases at V and 0 bases at J, with 13 bases between the two ends. Germline V lookup: CDR1 LNHDA, CDR2 SQIVND (reference sequence). CDR3 protein: CASVMQGANTGELFF. CDR3 nucleotides: TGTGCCAGTGTCATGCAGGGTGCGAACACCGGGGAGCTGTTTTTT. Together with reference TRBV19 and TRBJ2-2, the CDR3 gives the full variable domain: DGGITQSPKYLFRKEGQNVTLSCEQNLNHDAMYWYRQDPGQGLRLIYYSQIVNDFQKGDIAEGYSVSREKKESFPLTVTSAQKNPTAFYLCASVMQGANTGELFFGEGSRLTVL.

This chain links TRBV27 with TRBJ2-7; TRBD2 matches at 15 bases. This CDR3 is built from 15 residues. Unmatched junction bases numbered 5, after V lost 5 bases and J lost 6 bases. Germline assignment: CDR1 MNHEY and CDR2 SMNVEV (reference sequence). Here the CDR3 DNA reads TGTGCCAGCAGTCCAGGACTAGCGGGAGGGCCCGAGCAGTACTTC. This codes for CASSPGLAGGPEQYF.

The chain recombines TRBV11-2 with TRBJ1-2, with 8 positions matching TRBD1. Germline V gives CDR1 SGHAT, CDR2 FQNNGV. With V trimmed by 5 bases and J by 5 bases, 10 bases remained unmatched. The CDR3 totals 15 residues. The CDR3 DNA reads as TGTGCCAGCAGCCCCGAGGGACAGGAGAGGTATGGCTACACCTTC. It yields the protein CASSPEGQERYGYTF.

V gene TRBV14 combines with J gene TRBJ2-5, with TRBD1 matching over 9 bases. Trimming took 1 base from V and 2 from J; bases not matched to a gene: 2. The CDR3 extends over 15 amino acids. Germline assignment: CDR1 SGHDN and CDR2 FVKESK. The CDR3 sequence is CASSQGDRDQETQYF. CDR3 DNA: TGTGCCAGCAGCCAAGGGGACAGGGATCAAGAGACCCAGTACTTC.

The chain uses TRBV4-3 and TRBJ2-3; TRBD2 aligns across 12 bases. The CDR3 contains 14 residues. Germline V gene sequence: CDR1 LGHNA, CDR2 YSLEER. Losses at the gene ends were 6 bases for V and 8 bases for J; bases not matched to a gene: 6. CDR3 region: CASSLAGGPGTQYF. DNA of the CDR3: TGCGCCAGCAGTCTAGCGGGAGGGCCGGGTACGCAGTATTTT.